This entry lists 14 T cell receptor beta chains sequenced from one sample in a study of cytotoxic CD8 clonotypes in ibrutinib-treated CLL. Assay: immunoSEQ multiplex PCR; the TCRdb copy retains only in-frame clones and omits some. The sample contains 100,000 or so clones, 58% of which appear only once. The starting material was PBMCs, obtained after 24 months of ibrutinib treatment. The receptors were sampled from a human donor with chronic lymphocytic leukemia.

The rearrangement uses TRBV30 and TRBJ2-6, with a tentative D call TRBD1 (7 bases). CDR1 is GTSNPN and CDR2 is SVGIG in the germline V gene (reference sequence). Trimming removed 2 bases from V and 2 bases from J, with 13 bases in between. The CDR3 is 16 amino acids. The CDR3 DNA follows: TGTGCCTGGAGTATTCAGGGGGGCCCTGGGGCCAACGTCCTGACTTTC. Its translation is CAWSIQGGPGANVLTF.

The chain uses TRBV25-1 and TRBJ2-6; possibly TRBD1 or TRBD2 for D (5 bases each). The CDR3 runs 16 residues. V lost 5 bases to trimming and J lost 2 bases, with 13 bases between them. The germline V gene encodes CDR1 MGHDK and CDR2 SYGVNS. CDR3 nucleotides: TGTGCCAGCAGTCCCCCGGGGACGACTGGGGCCAACGTCCTGACTTTC. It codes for CASSPPGTTGANVLTF.

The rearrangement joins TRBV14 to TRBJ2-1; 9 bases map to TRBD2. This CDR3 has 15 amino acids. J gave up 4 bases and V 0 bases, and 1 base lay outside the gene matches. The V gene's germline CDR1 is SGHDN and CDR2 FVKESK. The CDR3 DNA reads TGTGCCAGCAGCCAAGAAGCGGGGGGTTACAATGAGCAGTTCTTC. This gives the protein CASSQEAGGYNEQFF.

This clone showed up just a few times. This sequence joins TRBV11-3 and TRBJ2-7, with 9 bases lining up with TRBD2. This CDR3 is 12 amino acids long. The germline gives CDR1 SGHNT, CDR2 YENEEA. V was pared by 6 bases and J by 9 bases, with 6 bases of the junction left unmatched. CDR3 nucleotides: TGTGCCAGCAGTATAGCGGGGGAGGCGCAGTACTTC. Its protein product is CASSIAGEAQYF.

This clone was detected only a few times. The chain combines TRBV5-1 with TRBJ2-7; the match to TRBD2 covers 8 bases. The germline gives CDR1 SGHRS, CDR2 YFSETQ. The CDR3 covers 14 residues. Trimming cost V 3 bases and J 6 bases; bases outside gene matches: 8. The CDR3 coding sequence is TGCGCCAGCAGCTCGAATGCGGGGGGTGGCGAGCAGTACTTC. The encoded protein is CASSSNAGGGEQYF.

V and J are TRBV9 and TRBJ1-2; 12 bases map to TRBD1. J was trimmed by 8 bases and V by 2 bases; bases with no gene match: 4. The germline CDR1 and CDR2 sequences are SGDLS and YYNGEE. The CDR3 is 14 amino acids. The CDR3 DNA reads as TGTGCCAGCAGCGTCGGGACAGGGGGCACGGGCTACACCTTC. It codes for CASSVGTGGTGYTF.

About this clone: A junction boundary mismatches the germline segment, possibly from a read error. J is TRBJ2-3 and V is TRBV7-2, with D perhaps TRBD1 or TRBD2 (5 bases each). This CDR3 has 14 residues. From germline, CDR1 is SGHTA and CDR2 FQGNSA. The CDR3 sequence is CASNLRGGTDTQYF. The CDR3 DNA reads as TGTGCCAGCAACTTAAGGGGAGGCACAGATACGCAGTATTTT. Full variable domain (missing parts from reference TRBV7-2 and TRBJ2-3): GAGVSQSPSNKVTEKGKDVELRCDPISGHTALYWYRQSLGQGLEFLIYFQGNSAPDKSGLPSDRFSAERTGGSVSTLTIQRTQQEDSAVYLCASNLRGGTDTQYFGPGTRLTVL.

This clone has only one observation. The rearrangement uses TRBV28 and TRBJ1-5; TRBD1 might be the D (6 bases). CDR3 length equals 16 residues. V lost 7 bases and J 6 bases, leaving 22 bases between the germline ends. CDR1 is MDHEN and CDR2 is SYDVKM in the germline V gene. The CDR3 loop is CASTPRGTGTFQPQHF. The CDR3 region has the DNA TGTGCCAGCACCCCGAGGGGGACGGGAACTTTTCAGCCCCAGCATTTT.

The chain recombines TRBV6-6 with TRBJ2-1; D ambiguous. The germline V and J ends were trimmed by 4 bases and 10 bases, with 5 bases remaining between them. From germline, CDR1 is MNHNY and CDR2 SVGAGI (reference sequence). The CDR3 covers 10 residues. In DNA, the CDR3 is TGTGCCAGCAGTTGGGGAGAGCAGTTCTTC. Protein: CASSWGEQFF.

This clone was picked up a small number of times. The CDR3 spells CASRGGTNLAEGTQYF. As DNA, the CDR3 is TGCGCCAGCAGGGGGGGTACCAACTTAGCCGAGGGGACCCAGTACTTC. The chain employs TRBV5-1 and TRBJ2-5; TRBD2 is a possible D gene (6 bases). Trimming cost V 5 bases and J 7 bases, with 24 bases left between them. Germline V gene data show CDR1 as SGHRS and CDR2 as YFSETQ. The CDR3 has 16 amino acids.

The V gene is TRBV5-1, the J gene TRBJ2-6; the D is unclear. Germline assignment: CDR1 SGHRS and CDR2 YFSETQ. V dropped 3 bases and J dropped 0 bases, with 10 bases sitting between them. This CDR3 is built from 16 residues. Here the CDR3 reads CASSWSASSGANVLTF. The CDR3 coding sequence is TGCGCCAGCAGCTGGTCCGCGAGCTCTGGGGCCAACGTCCTGACTTTC.

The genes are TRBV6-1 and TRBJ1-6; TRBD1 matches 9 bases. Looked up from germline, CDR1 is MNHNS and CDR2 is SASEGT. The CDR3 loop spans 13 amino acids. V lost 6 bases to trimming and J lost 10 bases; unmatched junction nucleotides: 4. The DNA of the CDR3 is TGTGCCAGCAGGGGACAGGGATTCTCACCCCTCCACTTT. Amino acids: CASRGQGFSPLHF.

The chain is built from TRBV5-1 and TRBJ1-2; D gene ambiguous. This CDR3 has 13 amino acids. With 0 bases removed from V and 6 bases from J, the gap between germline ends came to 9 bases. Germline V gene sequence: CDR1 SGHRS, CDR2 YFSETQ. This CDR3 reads CASSLAGEDGYTF. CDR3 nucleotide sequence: TGCGCCAGCAGCTTGGCCGGGGAGGATGGCTACACCTTC.

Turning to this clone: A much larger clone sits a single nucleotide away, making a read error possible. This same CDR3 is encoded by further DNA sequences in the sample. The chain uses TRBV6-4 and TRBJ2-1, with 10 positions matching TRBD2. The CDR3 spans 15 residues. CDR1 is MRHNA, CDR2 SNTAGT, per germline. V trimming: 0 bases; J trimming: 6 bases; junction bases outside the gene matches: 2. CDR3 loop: CASSDSSGGANEQFF. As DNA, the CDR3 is TGTGCCAGCAGTGACTCGAGCGGGGGGGCCAATGAGCAGTTCTTC.